The 8 T cell receptor beta chains below were found in one sample sequenced in a study of Ad26.COV2.S vaccination and SARS-CoV-2 variants. This sample's treatment: about 20 received Ad26.COV2.S at low or high dose, single or two shots; 5 received placebo; per-sample allocation not given. It was on day 63 after the first vaccine or placebo injection that samples were taken. Sequencing used immunoSEQ multiplex PCR; TCRdb keeps in-frame clones, though not all of them. The sample holds about 400,000 clones, 89% seen once. The sequencing here drew on peripheral blood, taken in a trial of Ad26.COV2.S vaccine versus placebo. These receptors all come from a person between 18 and 60 years old who received the Ad26.COV2.S COVID-19 vaccine or a placebo.

This clone was seen a few times. This chain joins TRBV11-2 and TRBJ2-3; D remains ambiguous. The CDR3 is made up of 15 amino acids. Trimming stripped 4 bases from V and 0 bases from J, with 11 bases between. CDR1 and CDR2 from the germline V gene are SGHAT and FQNNGV. As DNA, the CDR3 is TGTGCCAGCAGCTCCCGACTTGTTAGCACAGATACGCAGTATTTT. Residues: CASSSRLVSTDTQYF. The whole variable domain, filled in from reference TRBV11-2 and TRBJ2-3, reads EAGVAQSPRYKIIEKRQSVAFWCNPISGHATLYWYQQILGQGPKLLIQFQNNGVVDDSQLPKDRFSAERLKGVDSTLKIQPAKLEDSAVYLCASSSRLVSTDTQYFGPGTRLTVL.

The gene calls are TRBV27 and TRBJ2-1; 11 bases are a match to TRBD2. This CDR3 comprises 18 residues. The trim removed 3 bases at V and 5 bases at J, leaving 12 bases unmatched. Germline-derived CDR1 and CDR2 are MNHEY and SMNVEV (reference sequence). The CDR3 here is CASSFEILTSGSHNEQFF. The CDR3 nucleotides read TGTGCCAGCAGTTTCGAGATCCTTACTAGCGGGAGTCACAATGAGCAGTTCTTC.

V is TRBV7-9 and J is TRBJ1-3, with D tentatively TRBD1 (6 bases). The CDR3 extends over 15 amino acids. The germline gives CDR1 SEHNR, CDR2 FQNEAQ (reference sequence). V lost 5 bases to trimming and J lost 2 bases, with 13 bases between them. The CDR3, as DNA: TGTGCCAGCAGCACCCACAGGGCTACTGGAAACACCATATATTTT. Translated: CASSTHRATGNTIYF. Full variable domain (outside the CDR3, taken from reference TRBV7-9 and TRBJ1-3): DTGVSQNPRHKITKRGQNVTFRCDPISEHNRLYWYRQTLGQGPEFLTYFQNEAQLEKSRLLSDRFSAERPKGSFSTLEIQRTEQGDSAMYLCASSTHRATGNTIYFGEGSWLTVV.

The V call is TRBV2, the J call TRBJ1-2, with D perhaps matching TRBD1 (6 bases). Germline lookup yields CDR1 SNHLY and CDR2 FYNNEI. The CDR3 contains 15 residues. V dropped 4 bases and J dropped 5 bases, with 17 bases sitting between them. CDR3 in DNA: TGTGCCAGCAGTGCGGCTGGAAGGGGGGGTTATGGCTACACCTTC. Its translation: CASSAAGRGGYGYTF.

The chain recombines TRBV18 with TRBJ1-1; D remains unclear. The CDR3 consists of 13 residues. The germline V and J ends were trimmed by 2 bases and 3 bases, with 7 bases remaining between them. From germline, CDR1 is KGHSH and CDR2 LQKENI. The CDR3 DNA reads TGTGCCAGCTCACCATTGGTTGACACTGAAGCTTTCTTT. Translated: CASSPLVDTEAFF.

The chain has TRBV5-1 and TRBJ1-2, with TRBD1 as a possible D gene (5 bases). V dropped 5 bases and J dropped 4 bases, with 21 bases sitting between them. The CDR3 runs to 16 residues. Germline CDR1 reads SGHRS; CDR2 reads YFSETQ. CDR3 region: CASSYGLGTLGYGYTF. In nucleotides, the CDR3 is TGCGCCAGCAGTTACGGACTCGGGACCTTAGGCTATGGCTACACCTTC. Full variable domain (remainder filled in from reference TRBV5-1 and TRBJ1-2): KAGVTQTPRYLIKTRGQQVTLSCSPISGHRSVSWYQQTPGQGLQFLFEYFSETQRNKGNFPGRFSGRQFSNSRSEMNVSTLELGDSALYLCASSYGLGTLGYGYTFGSGTRLTVV.

This rearrangement joins TRBV19 to TRBJ2-7; D might be TRBD1 or TRBD2, each matching 5 bases. CDR1 and CDR2 from the germline V gene are LNHDA and SQIVND (reference sequence). V shed 8 bases and J shed 7 bases, with 15 bases lying between them. The CDR3 is 12 amino acids. Here the CDR3 reads CASVGPGGEQYF. Here the CDR3 DNA reads TGTGCCAGTGTGGGGCCCGGCGGGGAGCAGTACTTC.

The chain couples TRBV7-9 to TRBJ1-2; the D gene is possibly TRBD1 (5 bases). The CDR3 has 14 residues. The germline V gene has CDR1 SEHNR and CDR2 FQNEAQ (reference sequence). V was trimmed by 4 bases and J by 4 bases, leaving 13 bases between them. CDR3 sequence reads: CASSWGRSIYGYTF. The CDR3 DNA is TGTGCCAGCAGCTGGGGCAGGAGCATCTATGGCTACACCTTC.